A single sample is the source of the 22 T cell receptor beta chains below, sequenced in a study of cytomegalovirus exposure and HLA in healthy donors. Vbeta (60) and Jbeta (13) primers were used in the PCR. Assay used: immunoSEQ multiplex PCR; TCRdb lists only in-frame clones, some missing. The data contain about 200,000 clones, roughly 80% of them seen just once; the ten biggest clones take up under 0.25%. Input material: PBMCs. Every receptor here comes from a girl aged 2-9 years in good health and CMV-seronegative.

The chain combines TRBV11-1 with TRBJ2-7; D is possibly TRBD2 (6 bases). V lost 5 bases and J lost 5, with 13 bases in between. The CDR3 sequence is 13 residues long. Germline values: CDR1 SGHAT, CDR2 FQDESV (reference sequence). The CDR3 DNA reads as TGTGCCAGCAGCATCAGGGAGGTTAACGAGCAGTACTTC. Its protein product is CASSIREVNEQYF.

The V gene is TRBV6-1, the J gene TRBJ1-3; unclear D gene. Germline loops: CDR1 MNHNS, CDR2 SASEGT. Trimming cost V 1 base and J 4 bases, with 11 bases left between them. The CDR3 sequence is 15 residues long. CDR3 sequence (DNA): TGTGCCAGCAGTGAAGTATCGGGTTCCGGAAACACCATATATTTT. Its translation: CASSEVSGSGNTIYF.

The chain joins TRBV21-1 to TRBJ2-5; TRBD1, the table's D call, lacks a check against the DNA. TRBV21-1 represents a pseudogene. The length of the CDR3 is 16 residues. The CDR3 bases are TGTGCCAGCAGCAAAGCCTGCAGGGGACATTGGGAGACCCAGTACTTC. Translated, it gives CASSKACRGHWETQYF.

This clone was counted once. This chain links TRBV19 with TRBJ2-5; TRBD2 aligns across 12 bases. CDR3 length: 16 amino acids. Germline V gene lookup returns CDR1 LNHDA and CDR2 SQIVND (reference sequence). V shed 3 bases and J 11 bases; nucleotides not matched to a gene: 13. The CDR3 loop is CASSILSASGGAQQYF. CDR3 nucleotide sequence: TGTGCCAGTAGTATCCTCTCGGCTAGCGGGGGGGCCCAGCAGTACTTC.

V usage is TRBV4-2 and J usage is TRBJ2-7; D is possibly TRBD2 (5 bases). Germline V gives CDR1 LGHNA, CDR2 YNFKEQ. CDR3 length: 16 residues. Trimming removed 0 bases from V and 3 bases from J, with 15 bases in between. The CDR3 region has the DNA TGTGCCAGCAGCCAAGATCAAGGTAGCGAAATCTACGAGCAGTACTTC. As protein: CASSQDQGSEIYEQYF.

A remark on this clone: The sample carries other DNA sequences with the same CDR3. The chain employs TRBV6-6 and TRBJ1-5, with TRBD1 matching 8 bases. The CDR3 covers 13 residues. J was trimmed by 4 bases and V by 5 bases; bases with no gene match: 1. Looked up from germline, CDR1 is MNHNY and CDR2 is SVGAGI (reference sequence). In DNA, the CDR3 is TGTGCCAGCAGTCGACAGGGGAATCAGCCCCAGCATTTT. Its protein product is CASSRQGNQPQHF.

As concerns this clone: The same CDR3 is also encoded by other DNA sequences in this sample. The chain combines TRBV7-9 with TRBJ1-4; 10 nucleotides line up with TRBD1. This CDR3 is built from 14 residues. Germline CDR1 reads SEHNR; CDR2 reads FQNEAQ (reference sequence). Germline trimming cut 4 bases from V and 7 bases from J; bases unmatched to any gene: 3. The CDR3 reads CASSSGQGSEKLFF. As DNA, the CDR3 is TGTGCCAGCAGCTCGGGACAGGGGAGTGAAAAACTGTTTTTT.

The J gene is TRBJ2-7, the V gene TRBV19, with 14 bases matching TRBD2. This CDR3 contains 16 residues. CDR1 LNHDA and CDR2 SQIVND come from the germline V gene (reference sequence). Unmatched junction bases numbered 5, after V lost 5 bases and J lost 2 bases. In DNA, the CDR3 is TGTGCCAGTAGTGCGACTAGCGGGAGGGTAACCTACGAGCAGTACTTC. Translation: CASSATSGRVTYEQYF.

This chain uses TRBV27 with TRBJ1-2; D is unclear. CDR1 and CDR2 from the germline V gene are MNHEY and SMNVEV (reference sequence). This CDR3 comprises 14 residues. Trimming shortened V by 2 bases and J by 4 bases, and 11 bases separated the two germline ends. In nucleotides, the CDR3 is TGTGCCAGCAGTTTAAGTGCGGGTATCTATGGCTACACCTTC. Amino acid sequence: CASSLSAGIYGYTF.

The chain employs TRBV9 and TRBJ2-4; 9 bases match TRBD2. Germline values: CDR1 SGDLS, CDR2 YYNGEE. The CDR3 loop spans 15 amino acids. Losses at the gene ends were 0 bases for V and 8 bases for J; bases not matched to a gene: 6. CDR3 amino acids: CASSVGGSGRDIQYF. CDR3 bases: TGTGCCAGCAGCGTAGGGGGTAGCGGGAGAGACATTCAGTACTTC. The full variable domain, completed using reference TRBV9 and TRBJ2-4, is DSGVTQTPKHLITATGQRVTLRCSPRSGDLSVYWYQQSLDQGLQFLIQYYNGEERAKGNILERFSAQQFPDLHSELNLSSLELGDSALYFCASSVGGSGRDIQYFGAGTRLSVL.

The DNA of the CDR3 is TGCAGCGTTTCCTACAGGGCCAATCAGCCCCAGCATTTT. Encoded protein: CSVSYRANQPQHF. The V gene is TRBV29-1, the J gene TRBJ1-5; possibly TRBD1 for D (6 bases). The V end was cut by 5 bases, the J end by 3 bases, with 11 bases between. The V gene's germline CDR1 is SQVTM and CDR2 ANQGSEA. The CDR3 extends over 13 amino acids.

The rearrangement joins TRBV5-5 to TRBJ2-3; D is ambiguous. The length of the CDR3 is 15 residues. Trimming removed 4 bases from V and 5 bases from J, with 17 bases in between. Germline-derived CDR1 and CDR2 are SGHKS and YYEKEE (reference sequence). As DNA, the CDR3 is TGTGCCAGCAGCCCGTACGCTGGCTTAAGAGATACGCAGTATTTT. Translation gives CASSPYAGLRDTQYF.

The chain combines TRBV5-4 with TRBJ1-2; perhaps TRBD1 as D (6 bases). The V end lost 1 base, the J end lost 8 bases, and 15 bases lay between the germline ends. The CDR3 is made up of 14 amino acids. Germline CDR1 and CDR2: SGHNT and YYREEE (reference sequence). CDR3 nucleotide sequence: TGTGCCAGCAGCTTGTTGGGGGCAGTTCTGGGCTACACCTTC. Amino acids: CASSLLGAVLGYTF.

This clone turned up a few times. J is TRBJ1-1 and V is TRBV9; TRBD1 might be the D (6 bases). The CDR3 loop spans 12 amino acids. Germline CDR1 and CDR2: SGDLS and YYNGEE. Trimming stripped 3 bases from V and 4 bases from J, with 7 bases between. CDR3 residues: CASSAQGTEAFF. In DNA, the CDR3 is TGTGCCAGCAGCGCACAGGGCACTGAAGCTTTCTTT.

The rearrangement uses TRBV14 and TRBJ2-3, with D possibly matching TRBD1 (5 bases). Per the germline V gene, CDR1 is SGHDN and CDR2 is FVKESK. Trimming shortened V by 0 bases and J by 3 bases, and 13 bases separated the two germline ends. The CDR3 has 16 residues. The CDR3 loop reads CASSQDPGLRTDTQYF. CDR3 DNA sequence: TGTGCCAGCAGCCAAGATCCAGGGCTAAGGACAGATACGCAGTATTTT.

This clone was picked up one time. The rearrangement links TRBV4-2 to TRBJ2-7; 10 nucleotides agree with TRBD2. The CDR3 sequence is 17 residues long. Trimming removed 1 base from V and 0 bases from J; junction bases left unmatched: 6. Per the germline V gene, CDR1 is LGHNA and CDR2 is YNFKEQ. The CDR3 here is CASSQVELAGASYEQYF. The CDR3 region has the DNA TGTGCCAGCAGCCAAGTAGAGCTAGCGGGGGCCTCCTACGAGCAGTACTTC.

Here the CDR3 reads CASSATGDNSPLHF. In DNA form, the CDR3 reads TGTGCCAGCAGCGCTACAGGGGACAATTCACCCCTCCACTTT. The rearrangement joins TRBV9 to TRBJ1-6; 7 nucleotides match TRBD1. The V and J ends lost 3 bases and 7 bases, in that order; junction bases with no gene match: 4. Per germline, CDR1 SGDLS and CDR2 YYNGEE. The length of the CDR3 is 14 residues.

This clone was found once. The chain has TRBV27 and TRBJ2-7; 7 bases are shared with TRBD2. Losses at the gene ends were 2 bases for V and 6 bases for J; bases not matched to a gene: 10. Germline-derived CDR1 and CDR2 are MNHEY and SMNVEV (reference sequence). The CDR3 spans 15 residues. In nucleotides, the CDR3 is TGTGCCAGCAGTTTAAGCGGGGTACCCAATAGCGAGCAGTACTTC. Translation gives CASSLSGVPNSEQYF.

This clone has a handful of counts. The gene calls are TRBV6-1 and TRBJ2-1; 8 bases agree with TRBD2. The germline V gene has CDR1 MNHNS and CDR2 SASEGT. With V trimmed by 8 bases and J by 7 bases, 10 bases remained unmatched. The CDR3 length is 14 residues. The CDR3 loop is CASWGAGEINEQFF. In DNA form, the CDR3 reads TGTGCCAGCTGGGGAGCGGGAGAAATTAATGAGCAGTTCTTC.

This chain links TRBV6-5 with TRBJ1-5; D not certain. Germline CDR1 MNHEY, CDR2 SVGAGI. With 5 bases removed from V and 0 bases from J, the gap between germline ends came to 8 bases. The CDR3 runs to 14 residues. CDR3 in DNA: TGTGCCAGCAGTCGCGACTATAGCAATCAGCCCCAGCATTTT. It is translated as CASSRDYSNQPQHF.

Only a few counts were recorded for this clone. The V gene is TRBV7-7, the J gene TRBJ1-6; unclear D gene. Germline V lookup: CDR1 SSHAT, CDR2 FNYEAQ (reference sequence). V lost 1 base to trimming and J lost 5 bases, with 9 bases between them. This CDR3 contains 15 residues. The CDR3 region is CASSLGAGNNSPLHF. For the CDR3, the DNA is TGTGCCAGCAGCTTAGGGGCGGGTAATAATTCACCCCTCCACTTT.

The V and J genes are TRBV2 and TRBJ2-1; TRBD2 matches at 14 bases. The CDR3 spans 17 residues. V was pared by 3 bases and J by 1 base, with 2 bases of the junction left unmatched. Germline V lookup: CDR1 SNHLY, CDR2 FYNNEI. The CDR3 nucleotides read TGTGCCAGCAGTGAGGGACTAGCGGGGGAATCCTACAATGAGCAGTTCTTC. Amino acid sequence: CASSEGLAGESYNEQFF.